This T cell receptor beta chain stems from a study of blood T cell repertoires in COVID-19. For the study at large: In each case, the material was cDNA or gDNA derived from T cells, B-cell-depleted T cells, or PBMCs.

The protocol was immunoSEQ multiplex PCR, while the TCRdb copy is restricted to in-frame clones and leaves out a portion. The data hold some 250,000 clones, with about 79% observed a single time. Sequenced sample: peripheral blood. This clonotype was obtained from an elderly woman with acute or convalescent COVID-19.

The CDR3 spells CASMRGLGETQYF. CDR3 nucleotide sequence: TGCGCCAGCATGCGAGGGCTTGGGGAGACCCAGTACTTC. The chain links TRBV10-1 to TRBJ2-5; tentative D call: TRBD2 (5 bases). The CDR3 is 13 residues long. Trimming took off 7 bases at V and 5 bases at J, with 14 bases between the two ends. The germline V gene has CDR1 WNHNN and CDR2 SYGVQD (reference sequence).